The rows below give T cell receptor beta chains drawn from one sample of a study of blood T cell repertoires in COVID-19. Assay: immunoSEQ multiplex PCR; the TCRdb copy retains only in-frame clones and omits some. The sample contains around 78,000 clones, roughly 86% of which appear only once. Sequencing was performed on peripheral blood. The receptors shown here come from a woman aged 55 to 70 with acute or convalescent COVID-19. Each CDR3 is given with its conserved first and last residue. A D gene is named only where the DNA matches it firmly. Clone size is not always given. Where it is, it says once, few, many or a class for expanded clones.

j_gene	v_gene	abundance	d_gene	CDR3nt	CDR3aa
TRBJ2-7	TRBV21-1	few	.	TGTGCCAGCAGCAAAAATCTCAGGGGGGATACCTACGAGCAGTACTTC	CASSKNLRGDTYEQYF
TRBJ1-1	TRBV6-5	once	.	TGTGCCAGCAGTTATTACGGCAGGGCTCGGCTAACTGAAGCTTTCTTT	CASSYYGRARLTEAFF
TRBJ2-3	TRBV7-3	.	.	TGTGCCAGCAGCTTATCACGGGACACAGATACGCAGTATTTT	CASSLSRDTDTQYF
TRBJ1-6	TRBV30	.	.	TGTGCCTGGGCCGGACAGAATAATTCACCCCTCCACTTT	CAWAGQNNSPLHF
TRBJ2-7	TRBV4-1	once	TRBD1	TGCGCCAGCAGCCAATACGTTCCGGGACAGACCTACGAGCAGTACTTC	CASSQYVPGQTYEQYF
TRBJ1-6	TRBV28	.	TRBD1	TGTGCCGGACAGGAACAGGGGGGAAATTCACCCCTCCACTTT	CAGQEQGGNSPLHF
TRBJ2-3	TRBV27	.	.	TGTGCCAGCAGTTTACCGGGAGCGGCGGATACGCAGTATTTT	CASSLPGAADTQYF
TRBJ2-5	TRBV28	once	TRBD2	TGTGCCAGCAGTTTAAGCGGGAGAAGTAGGGAGACCCAGTACTTC	CASSLSGRSRETQYF
TRBJ2-1	TRBV5-4	once	TRBD2	TGTGCCAGCAGCTTGGTGGCTAGCGGCAATGAGCAGTTCTTC	CASSLVASGNEQFF
TRBJ1-4	TRBV20-1	.	TRBD1	TGCAGTGCTAGTGGGCCGAGACAGGGCCCAACTAATGAAAAACTGTTTTTT	CSASGPRQGPTNEKLFF